This is a list of T cell receptor beta chains from one sample in a study of metastatic and nonmetastatic thyroid tumors. MiXCR re-clonotyped the PCR reads for TCRdb. This table holds approximately 30,000 clones, about a sixth found once. Sequencing was performed on blood. These receptors were taken from a female donor with papillary thyroid cancer or a benign thyroid nodule (not recorded which). Some clones in this sample may be carry-over from other donors' samples. The CDR3 runs from the conserved cysteine through the conserved F or W. The D gene is left open where the match is weak. The size of a clone is reported for some rows only, either as once, few or many, or as a class for expanded clones.

abundance	d_gene	v_gene	j_gene	CDR3aa	CDR3nt
.	.	TRBV5-1	TRBJ1-6	CASRPFSGNSPLHF	TGCGCCAGCCGGCCCTTTTCGGGTAATTCACCCCTCCACTTT
many	.	TRBV7-9	TRBJ1-1	CASSFQGVNTEAFF	TGTGCCAGCAGCTTCCAGGGAGTGAACACTGAAGCTTTCTTT
many	TRBD1	TRBV30	TRBJ1-1	CAGDRDQNTEAFF	TGTGCCGGTGACAGGGACCAGAACACTGAAGCTTTCTTT
many	.	TRBV28	TRBJ2-5	CASRPLLGGATQYF	TGTGCCAGCAGGCCCCTATTAGGGGGAGCGACCCAGTACTTC
many	TRBD2	TRBV19	TRBJ2-3	CASSTGLAGGVTDTQYF	TGTGCCAGTAGTACGGGACTAGCGGGAGGGGTCACAGATACGCAGTATTTT
many	TRBD1	TRBV27	TRBJ2-5	CASRGWGQGETQYF	TGTGCCAGCAGGGGATGGGGACAGGGGGAGACCCAGTACTTC
medium-sized	.	TRBV20-1	TRBJ2-7	CSVTKQRVAYEQYF	TGCAGTGTTACCAAGCAGCGGGTAGCCTACGAGCAGTACTTC
.	.	TRBV29-1	TRBJ2-1	CSVVRDSNEQFF	TGCAGCGTTGTTCGGGACTCGAATGAGCAGTTCTTC
many	.	TRBV30	TRBJ1-2	CAWKGGGYTF	TGTGCCTGGAAGGGGGGTGGCTACACCTTC
medium-sized	.	TRBV28	TRBJ1-2	CASSPRNLRLYGYTF	TGTGCCAGCAGTCCTCGGAATTTGAGACTCTATGGCTACACCTTC
.	.	TRBV4-2	TRBJ2-1	CASSQGTSLGYEQFF	TGTGCCAGCAGCCAAGGTACTTCACTAGGGTATGAGCAGTTCTTC
many	.	TRBV12-3/TRBV12-4	TRBJ1-3	CASSYQEGNTIYF	TGTGCCAGCAGTTATCAGGAAGGAAACACCATATATTTT
many	.	TRBV12-3/TRBV12-4	TRBJ1-5	CASSSGVASNQPQHF	TGTGCCAGCAGTTCCGGCGTCGCTAGCAATCAGCCCCAGCATTTT
.	.	TRBV6-1	TRBJ1-1	CASSAITRNTEAFF	TGTGCCAGCAGTGCGATTACAAGGAACACTGAAGCTTTCTTT
many	TRBD2	TRBV12-3/TRBV12-4	TRBJ2-1	CASSLLAGVDEQFF	TGTGCCAGCAGTTTACTAGCGGGAGTCGATGAGCAGTTCTTC
many	.	TRBV5-1	TRBJ2-6	CASRPVSGANVLTF	TGCGCCAGCAGGCCCGTGTCAGGGGCCAACGTCCTGACTTTC
many	TRBD2	TRBV20-1	TRBJ2-3	CSARAWRENADTQYF	TGCAGTGCTAGAGCCTGGCGGGAGAACGCAGATACGCAGTATTTT
many	TRBD2	TRBV12-3/TRBV12-4	TRBJ2-5	CASGTSGSPQETQYF	TGTGCCAGCGGGACTAGCGGGAGTCCCCAAGAGACCCAGTACTTC
many	TRBD1	TRBV18	TRBJ1-2	CASSPTGGWGYTF	TGTGCCAGCTCACCCACAGGGGGCTGGGGCTACACCTTC
many	.	TRBV9	TRBJ1-2	CASSVVGGDYGYTF	TGTGCCAGCAGCGTAGTGGGGGGAGACTATGGCTACACCTTC
.	TRBD2	TRBV20-1	TRBJ2-1	CSAFLAGWPDEQFF	TGCAGTGCTTTCCTAGCGGGATGGCCCGATGAGCAGTTTTTC
few	.	TRBV7-9	TRBJ2-7	CASSIRPYEQYF	TGTGCCAGCAGCATTCGACCCTACGAGCAGTACTTC
.	TRBD2	TRBV6-2/TRBV6-3	TRBJ2-7	CASSYSSASGAEIPIF	TGTGCCAGCAGTTACTCGTCGGCTAGCGGGGCCGAGATCCCAATTTTC
few	.	TRBV2	TRBJ1-2	CASSFSDHYGYTF	TGTGCCAGCAGCTTTAGCGATCACTATGGCTACACCTTC
many	.	TRBV24-1	TRBJ2-5	CATSDPLSPGGETQYF	TGTGCCACCAGTGACCCTCTCAGTCCGGGCGGTGAGACCCAGTACTTC
.	.	TRBV13	TRBJ1-2	CPSRCHPDGYTF	TGTCCCAGCCGCTGTCATCCTGATGGCTACACCTTC
many	.	TRBV6-1	TRBJ2-3	CASSDDGAGADTQYF	TGTGCCAGCAGTGATGACGGGGCGGGTGCAGATACGCAGTATTTT
.	TRBD1	TRBV20-1	TRBJ2-1	CIAPSVTGEVNEQFF	TGCATTGCCCCAAGCGTGACAGGGGAGGTCAATGAGCAGTTCTTC
.	TRBD2	TRBV28	TRBJ2-7	CASRSGTITYEQYF	TGTGCCAGCAGGTCCGGGACTATCACCTACGAGCAGTACTTC
many	.	TRBV12-3/TRBV12-4	TRBJ2-7	CASSFSLGFYEQYF	TGTGCCAGCAGTTTCTCTTTGGGGTTCTACGAGCAGTACTTC
many	.	TRBV7-9	TRBJ2-1	CASSSPPTQAQYNEQFF	TGTGCCAGCAGCAGTCCCCCGACCCAAGCCCAGTACAATGAGCAGTTCTTC
.	.	TRBV13	TRBJ1-3	CASRWRERGSGNTIYF	TGTGCCAGCAGATGGCGGGAAAGGGGATCAGGAAACACCATATATTTT
many	.	TRBV4-1	TRBJ1-1	CASSQVVDAEAFF	TGCGCCAGCAGCCAAGTTGTAGACGCTGAAGCTTTCTTT